Below are 11 T cell receptor beta chains sequenced from a single sample in a study of T cell repertoires in cytomegalovirus infection. Via MiXCR, TCRdb re-called the reads, giving one row per CDR3 protein. This table has 200,000 to 250,000 distinct CDR3 sequences, over 20% appearing once. Sequenced material: CD8+ T cells from PBMCs. The receptors stem from a human donor in good health (CMV status not recorded). Some clones in this sample may be carry-over from other donors' samples.

The V call is TRBV7-9, the J call TRBJ2-4; D might be TRBD1 or TRBD2, each matching 5 bases. The length of the CDR3 is 14 residues. Germline CDR1 reads SEHNR; CDR2 reads FQNEAQ (reference sequence). V lost 5 bases, J lost 2 bases, and 10 bases lay in between. The CDR3 sequence: CASSGTGPKNIQYF. CDR3 sequence (DNA): TGTGCCAGCAGCGGCACGGGACCCAAAAACATTCAGTACTTC.

The V and J genes are TRBV7-2 and TRBJ1-1, with 11 bases lining up with TRBD1. V lost 3 bases to trimming and J lost 0 bases; unmatched junction nucleotides: 6. The CDR3 is 17 residues long. CDR1 is SGHTA, CDR2 FQGNSA, per germline. This CDR3 reads CASSLGQGVMMNTEAFF. DNA for the CDR3: TGTGCCAGCAGCTTGGGACAGGGGGTGATGATGAACACTGAAGCTTTCTTT.

This sequence joins TRBV6-6 and TRBJ2-3; 12 nucleotides match TRBD2. Germline loops: CDR1 MNHNY, CDR2 SVGAGI (reference sequence). Trimming cost V 1 base and J 0 bases; bases outside gene matches: 14. The CDR3 extends over 21 amino acids. In nucleotides, the CDR3 is TGTGCCAGCAGTTACTATCGGGGGCTAGCGGGGGGGCCTCGGAGCACAGATACGCAGTATTTT. Its protein is CASSYYRGLAGGPRSTDTQYF.

This clonotype has a handful of counts. The CDR3 nucleotides read TGTGCCAGCAGCCCGCCCAATACAGGGTTGAACACTGAAGCTTTCTTT. This encodes CASSPPNTGLNTEAFF. This rearrangement joins TRBV7-9 to TRBJ1-1; a weak D match, TRBD1 (6 bases). This CDR3 has 16 amino acids. Deletions cut 5 bases from V and 0 bases from J, with 16 bases between. Germline V gene sequence: CDR1 SEHNR, CDR2 FQNEAQ (reference sequence).

V is TRBV7-9 and J is TRBJ1-1, with D hard to call. CDR1 SEHNR and CDR2 FQNEAQ come from the germline V gene (reference sequence). This CDR3 spans 13 amino acids. Trimming pared 8 bases from V and 0 bases from J, leaving 10 bases between. CDR3: CASGRGMNTEAFF. CDR3 nucleotides: TGTGCCAGCGGTCGAGGGATGAACACTGAAGCTTTCTTT.

This rearrangement joins TRBV12-3 or TRBV12-4 to TRBJ2-3, with D maybe TRBD2 (7 bases). The V gene lost 0 bases and the J gene lost 7 bases, with 14 bases spanning the gap. This CDR3 has 15 residues. Here the CDR3 reads CASSLAGGQRHTQYF. CDR3 nucleotides: TGTGCCAGCAGTTTAGCGGGGGGGCAGAGGCATACGCAGTATTTT.

V gene TRBV20-1 combines with J gene TRBJ1-5; D unresolved. Germline CDR1 and CDR2: DFQATT and SNEGSKA (reference sequence). The V end lost 0 bases, the J end lost 0 bases, and 15 bases lay between the germline ends. The length of the CDR3 is 17 residues. The CDR3 loop reads CSARDGPRSLSNQPQHF. The DNA of the CDR3 is TGCAGTGCTAGAGATGGGCCCAGGTCGCTTAGCAATCAGCCCCAGCATTTT.

There are a few counts of this clonotype. The chain employs TRBV19 and TRBJ2-2, with D unresolved. The germline V gene encodes CDR1 LNHDA and CDR2 SQIVND (reference sequence). The CDR3 runs to 14 residues. V gave up 5 bases and J gave up 5 bases, with 12 bases separating them. CDR3: CASSLELPTGELFF. CDR3 in DNA: TGTGCCAGTAGTTTGGAACTTCCAACCGGGGAGCTGTTTTTT.

Concerning this clonotype: A much larger clone sits a single nucleotide away, making a read error possible. The chain joins TRBV7-6 to TRBJ1-1; the D gene is possibly TRBD1 (6 bases). The CDR3 has 17 residues. Germline V lookup: CDR1 SGHVS, CDR2 FNYEAQ. CDR3 DNA: TGTGCCAGCAGCTTAGCGCTAGGGACAATGCCGAACAATGAAGCTTTCTTT. It is translated as CASSLALGTMPNNEAFF. Based on the CDR3 plus reference TRBV7-6 and TRBJ1-1, the full variable domain is GAGVSQSPRYKVTKRGQDVALRCDPISGHVSLYWYRQALGQGPEFLTYFNYEAQQDKSGLPNDRFSAERPEGSISTLTIQRTEQRDSAMYRCASSLALGTMPNNEAFFGQGTRLTVV.

This clonotype was seen a few times. The CDR3 is CASSSTAGPQHF. CDR3 nucleotides: TGTGCCAGCAGCTCCACCGCGGGGCCCCAGCATTTT. The chain employs TRBV5-6 and TRBJ1-5; the D is unclear. Germline V lookup: CDR1 SGHDT, CDR2 YYEEEE. The CDR3 is 12 amino acids. V gave up 3 bases and J gave up 9 bases, with 10 bases separating them. The whole variable domain, remainder taken from reference TRBV5-6 and TRBJ1-5, is DAGVTQSPTHLIKTRGQQVTLRCSPKSGHDTVSWYQQALGQGPQFIFQYYEEEERQRGNFPDRFSGHQFPNYSSELNVNALLLGDSALYLCASSSTAGPQHFGDGTRLSIL.

This clonotype turned up a few times. The chain is built from TRBV28 and TRBJ2-5; perhaps D is TRBD1 or TRBD2 (5 bases each). Germline V gene lookup returns CDR1 MDHEN and CDR2 SYDVKM. V lost 5 bases and J lost 5, with 24 bases in between. The CDR3 spans 17 residues. CDR3 bases: TGTGCCAGCAGTCCAATCGCCGGGACGGTGGATTGGGAGACCCAGTACTTC. Translating gives CASSPIAGTVDWETQYF.